A selection of T cell receptor beta chains follows, all from one sample in a study of blood T cell repertoires in COVID-19. Using immunoSEQ multiplex PCR, the repertoire was profiled, and TCRdb retains in-frame clones only, with some absent. The sample shows 85,000 to 120,000 clones, roughly 92% of them seen only once. The sequenced material came from peripheral blood. The origin of the receptors is a woman aged 45-60 years with COVID-19, enrolled during active disease. CDR3s include the opening cysteine and the closing phenylalanine or tryptophan. A D gene is named only where the DNA matches it firmly. Some rows mark clone size as missing; the rest say once, few, many or name a class of expanded clone.

>TRBD1|TRBJ2-7|.|TRBV25-1
CATGTAYEQYF
TGTGCCACCGGGACAGCCTACGAGCAGTACTTC
>TRBD1|TRBJ1-2|.|TRBV5-1
CASSSPGQDGYTF
TGCGCCAGCAGCTCCCCTGGACAGGATGGCTACACCTTC
>.|TRBJ1-2|few|TRBV14
CASSQDLFYGYTF
TGTGCCAGCAGCCAAGATCTATTCTATGGCTACACCTTC
>TRBD2|TRBJ2-2|.|TRBV3-1/TRBV3-2
CASSQDGGTSGTGELFF
TGTGCCAGCAGCCAAGATGGAGGGACTAGCGGCACCGGGGAGCTGTTTTTT
>.|TRBJ1-5|.|TRBV11-2
CASSLAGRGQPQHF
TGTGCCAGCAGCTTAGCGGGCCGGGGTCAGCCCCAGCATTTT
>.|TRBJ1-2|once|TRBV10-3
CAISPRVDNYGYTF
TGTGCCATCAGTCCCAGGGTCGATAACTATGGCTACACCTTC
>.|TRBJ1-5|.|TRBV11-2
CASSRGGEPQHF
TGTGCCAGCAGCCGCGGGGGCGAGCCCCAGCATTTT
>.|TRBJ1-2|.|TRBV20-1
CSALTPGVYTF
TGCAGTGCTCTCACTCCGGGGGTCTACACCTTC
>TRBD1|TRBJ1-3|.|TRBV5-8
CASSSGTVSGNTIYF
TGTGCCAGCAGCTCCGGGACAGTCTCTGGAAACACCATATATTTT
>.|TRBJ2-7|.|TRBV19
CASSQGGQFYEQYF
TGTGCCAGTAGTCAGGGGGGACAGTTCTACGAGCAGTACTTC
>.|TRBJ1-1|.|TRBV13
CASSPQGRTEAFF
TGTGCCAGCAGCCCCCAGGGTCGCACTGAAGCTTTCTTT
>.|TRBJ2-1|.|TRBV11-2
CASSFIRVDEQFF
TGTGCCAGCAGCTTTATTAGAGTGGATGAGCAGTTCTTC
>.|TRBJ1-2|.|TRBV24-1
CATSSGVGGYTF
TGTGCCACCAGTTCGGGGGTTGGAGGCTACACCTTC
>.|TRBJ1-1|.|TRBV7-9
CASSPLGQPMNTEAFF
TGTGCCAGCAGCCCTCTTGGGCAGCCCATGAACACTGAAGCTTTCTTT
>.|TRBJ2-2|.|TRBV7-2
CASSLGSRTGELFF
TGTGCCAGCAGCTTAGGAAGTCGAACAGGGGAGCTGTTTTTT
>TRBD1|TRBJ2-3|.|TRBV24-1
CATSDGLSGTGSDTQYF
TGTGCCACCAGTGATGGCCTATCCGGGACAGGGTCCGATACGCAGTATTTT
>TRBD1|TRBJ1-4|.|TRBV3-1/TRBV3-2
CASSHPGQGGEKLFF
TGTGCCAGCAGCCATCCTGGACAGGGAGGGGAAAAACTGTTTTTT
>TRBD1|TRBJ2-1|.|TRBV10-3
CAISLQTGNEQFF
TGTGCCATCAGCCTCCAGACAGGGAATGAGCAGTTCTTC
>.|TRBJ1-1|.|TRBV19
CASSIQGNGEAFF
TGTGCCAGTAGTATCCAGGGTAACGGTGAAGCTTTCTTT
>TRBD1|TRBJ2-1|.|TRBV19
CASSTRTGRSYNEQFF
TGTGCCAGTAGTACCCGGACAGGGAGATCCTACAATGAGCAGTTCTTC
>.|TRBJ2-7|.|TRBV27
CASSLAFGEQYF
TGTGCCAGCAGTCTAGCATTCGGCGAGCAGTACTTC
>.|TRBJ1-1|.|TRBV6-5
CASSPGGGGTEAFF
TGTGCCAGCAGCCCCGGGGGGGGAGGCACTGAAGCTTTCTTT
>.|TRBJ1-5|.|TRBV27
CASSLRGSNQPQHF
TGTGCCAGCAGTTTAAGGGGTAGCAATCAGCCCCAGCATTTT
>TRBD1|TRBJ1-1|.|TRBV11-2
CASSLLGQGDTEAFF
TGTGCCAGCAGCTTATTAGGACAGGGAGACACTGAAGCTTTCTTT
>.|TRBJ1-3|.|TRBV5-6
CASSLWAISLSGNTIYF
TGTGCCAGCAGCTTGTGGGCAATCTCCCTCTCTGGAAACACCATATATTTT
>TRBD2|TRBJ2-5|.|TRBV6-2/TRBV6-3
CASSYSISRGGQETQYF
TGTGCCAGCAGTTACTCGATCTCGCGGGGGGGACAAGAGACCCAGTACTTC
>TRBD1|TRBJ2-1|.|TRBV6-2/TRBV6-3
CASSYSPGTGYNEQFF
TGTGCCAGCAGTTACTCTCCGGGGACAGGCTACAATGAGCAGTTCTTC
>.|TRBJ1-2|.|TRBV7-2
CASSLRRPGDYGYTF
TGTGCCAGCAGCTTACGGCGGCCGGGGGACTATGGCTACACCTTC
>.|TRBJ1-5|few|TRBV27
CASSLRGERSNQPQHF
TGTGCCAGCAGTTTAAGGGGCGAGAGAAGCAATCAGCCCCAGCATTTT
>.|TRBJ1-1|.|TRBV2
CASSESAEAFF
TGTGCCAGCAGTGAATCGGCTGAAGCTTTCTTT
>TRBD1|TRBJ1-4|.|TRBV10-3
CAISESTAGGSGGKLFF
TGTGCCATCAGTGAGTCGACCGCAGGGGGTAGCGGTGGAAAACTGTTTTTT
>.|TRBJ2-3|.|TRBV15
CATSRAGEGADTQYF
TGTGCCACCAGCAGAGCAGGGGAGGGGGCAGATACGCAGTATTTT
>.|TRBJ2-1|.|TRBV11-3
CASSQANEQFF
TGTGCCAGCAGCCAGGCGAATGAGCAGTTCTTC
>.|TRBJ2-2|once|TRBV19
CASSMGHPPGELFF
TGTGCCAGTAGTATGGGACACCCCCCCGGGGAGCTGTTTTTT
>.|TRBJ1-2|.|TRBV27
CASSTQGYGYTF
TGTGCCAGCAGTACACAGGGTTATGGCTACACCTTC
>.|TRBJ1-4|.|TRBV5-1
CASSLSGEGLEKLFF
TGCGCCAGCAGCTTGTCAGGGGAGGGCCTGGAAAAACTGTTTTTT
>.|TRBJ1-2|.|TRBV4-3
CASSQDLRVNYGYTF
TGCGCCAGCAGCCAAGATCTCAGGGTTAACTATGGCTACACCTTC
>.|TRBJ2-5|.|TRBV20-1
CSARDRRYF
TGCAGTGCTAGAGATCGTAGATACTTC
>TRBD2|TRBJ2-2|once|TRBV7-9
CASSLRTSGGANTGELFF
TGTGCCAGCAGCTTGCGGACTAGCGGGGGGGCGAACACCGGGGAGCTGTTTTTT
>.|TRBJ1-2|once|TRBV19
CATLDDSGYGYTF
TGTGCCACCTTAGACGACAGTGGCTATGGCTACACCTTC
>TRBD1|TRBJ1-3|.|TRBV30
CAWNTGTGGNTIYF
TGTGCCTGGAACACCGGGACAGGTGGAAACACCATATATTTT
>.|TRBJ2-5|.|TRBV4-1
CASSQGPETQYF
TGCGCCAGCAGCCAGGGGCCAGAGACCCAGTACTTC
>.|TRBJ1-1|.|TRBV15
CATSRGLRGAFF
TGTGCCACCAGCAGGGGCCTCAGGGGAGCTTTCTTT
>TRBD1|TRBJ2-2|.|TRBV19
CASSIVVKRQGNTGELFF
TGTGCCAGTAGTATAGTGGTTAAGAGACAGGGGAACACCGGGGAGCTGTTTTTT
>.|TRBJ1-1|.|TRBV28
CASTVQGQTEAFF
TGTGCCAGCACAGTACAGGGTCAGACTGAAGCTTTCTTT
>TRBD1|TRBJ1-2|.|TRBV27
CASSFYQGDYGYTF
TGTGCCAGCAGTTTTTATCAGGGGGATTATGGCTACACCTTC
>TRBD1|TRBJ1-2|.|TRBV9
CASSVAGTAYGYTF
TGTGCCAGCAGCGTAGCGGGGACAGCCTATGGCTACACCTTC
>TRBD1|TRBJ1-6|.|TRBV27
CASSWTGGAGNSPLHF
TGTGCCAGCAGCTGGACAGGGGGCGCGGGTAATTCACCCCTCCACTTT
>TRBD1|TRBJ1-3|.|TRBV11-2
CASSTLQGALSGNTIYF
TGTGCCAGCAGCACCCTACAGGGGGCATTAAGTGGAAACACCATATATTTT
>.|TRBJ2-1|.|TRBV7-2
CASSLSPWSRDEQFF
TGTGCCAGCAGCTTATCCCCTTGGTCCAGGGATGAGCAGTTCTTC
>TRBD1|TRBJ1-1|.|TRBV10-2
CASWDRGAIGTEAFF
TGCGCCAGCTGGGACAGAGGAGCTATTGGGACTGAAGCTTTCTTT
>.|TRBJ1-5|.|TRBV6-2/TRBV6-3
CASSPGLVAQPQHF
TGTGCCAGCAGCCCCGGACTGGTTGCTCAGCCCCAGCATTTT
>TRBD1|TRBJ1-2|.|TRBV11-2
CASSRTGGITNYGYTF
TGTGCCAGCAGCCGGACAGGGGGCATAACTAACTATGGCTACACCTTC
>.|TRBJ1-5|.|TRBV28
CASTLSVGASQPQHF
TGTGCCAGCACCCTCTCTGTGGGGGCGAGTCAGCCCCAGCATTTT
>.|TRBJ1-6|.|TRBV7-2
CASSLDSTDSPLHF
TGTGCCAGCAGCTTAGACAGTACGGATTCACCCCTCCACTTT
>.|TRBJ2-1|.|TRBV21-1
CASSLKLWLGQGKQFF
TGTGCCAGCAGCTTAAAGTTATGGTTGGGACAGGGGAAGCAGTTCTTC
>TRBD1|TRBJ1-1|.|TRBV28
CASRQGLGAFF
TGTGCCAGCAGACAGGGGCTGGGAGCTTTCTTT